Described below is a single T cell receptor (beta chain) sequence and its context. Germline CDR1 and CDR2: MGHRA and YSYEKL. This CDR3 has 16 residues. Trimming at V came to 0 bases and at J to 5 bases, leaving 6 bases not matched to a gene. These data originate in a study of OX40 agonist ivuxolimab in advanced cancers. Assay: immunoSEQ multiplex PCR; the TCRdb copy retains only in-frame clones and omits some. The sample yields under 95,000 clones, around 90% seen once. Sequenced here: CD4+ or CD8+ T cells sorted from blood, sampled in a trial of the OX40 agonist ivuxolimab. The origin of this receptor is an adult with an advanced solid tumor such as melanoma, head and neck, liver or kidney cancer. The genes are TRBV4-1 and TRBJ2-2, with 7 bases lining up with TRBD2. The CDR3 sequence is CASSQDGQGGTGELFF. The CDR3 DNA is TGCGCCAGCAGCCAAGACGGGCAGGGAGGGACCGGGGAGCTGTTTTTT.